The 24 T cell receptor beta chains below all came from one sample that was sequenced in a study of metastatic and nonmetastatic thyroid tumors. Treatment of any kind had been given to no patient before thyroid surgery. TCRdb re-processed the PCR reads through MiXCR. The sample shows about 4,100 clones, under 45% of them seen only once. The specimen was adjacent normal tissue. The receptors were sampled from a male donor with papillary thyroid cancer or a benign thyroid nodule (not recorded which). Some clones in this sample may be carry-over from other donors' samples.

The count of this clone is one. The J gene is TRBJ1-2, the V gene TRBV7-9, with unresolved D. Germline CDR1 SEHNR, CDR2 FQNEAQ (reference sequence). This CDR3 region has 15 residues. The V gene lost 3 bases and the J gene lost 1 base, with 12 bases spanning the gap. For the CDR3, the DNA is TGTGCCAGCAGCTTGGGCTCAGACAATAACTATGGCTACACCTTC. Translated: CASSLGSDNNYGYTF.

CDR3 nucleotide sequence: TGCGCCAGCAGCTCTTCGAGCGGGGGAGGGAACTACTATCGGTACTTC. Encoded protein: CASSSSSGGGNYYRYF. The chain carries TRBV5-1 and TRBJ2-7; TRBD2 aligns across 8 bases. The CDR3 contains 16 residues. The trim removed 3 bases at V and 12 bases at J, leaving 20 bases unmatched. Germline CDR1 and CDR2: SGHRS and YFSETQ. The full variable domain, rest sourced from reference TRBV5-1 and TRBJ2-7, is KAGVTQTPRYLIKTRGQQVTLSCSPISGHRSVSWYQQTPGQGLQFLFEYFSETQRNKGNFPGRFSGRQFSNSRSEMNVSTLELGDSALYLCASSSSSGGGNYYRYFGPGTRLTVT.

The rearrangement joins TRBV30 to TRBJ2-7, with 7 bases that match TRBD1. The CDR3 has 13 residues. The V and J ends lost 5 bases and 0 bases, in that order; junction bases with no gene match: 4. Germline loops: CDR1 GTSNPN, CDR2 SVGIG (reference sequence). In nucleotides, the CDR3 is TGTGCCTGGGCGACAGGGACCTCCTACGAGCAGTACTTC. It specifies CAWATGTSYEQYF.

This chain joins TRBV4-1 and TRBJ1-2, with 9 bases matching TRBD1. This CDR3 has 16 amino acids. The V and J ends lost 2 bases and 2 bases, in that order; junction bases with no gene match: 6. CDR1 MGHRA and CDR2 YSYEKL come from the germline V gene. CDR3 residues: CASSQPRTGGNYGYTF. The CDR3 coding sequence is TGCGCCAGCAGCCAACCCAGAACAGGGGGCAACTATGGCTACACCTTC.

This clone appeared a few times. This chain joins TRBV12-3 or TRBV12-4 and TRBJ1-3; D possibly corresponds to TRBD1 (5 bases). V was clipped by 8 bases and J by 1 base, with 12 bases between them. The CDR3 consists of 14 residues. The CDR3 bases are TGTGCCAGCGTGCAGGGCTATTCTGGAAACACCATATATTTT. Translation: CASVQGYSGNTIYF.

The V gene is TRBV11-2, the J gene TRBJ1-1; 7 bases align to TRBD1. CDR3 length: 16 amino acids. Germline V gene sequence: CDR1 SGHAT, CDR2 FQNNGV. V lost 5 bases, J lost 1 base, and 10 bases stayed unmatched. The CDR3 here is CASSHPRQGGNTEAFF. CDR3 in DNA: TGTGCCAGCAGCCACCCAAGACAGGGAGGGAACACTGAAGCTTTCTTT.

Regarding this clone: This likely comes from a read error, as the CDR3 has no conserved phenylalanine or tryptophan at its end. The DNA is left out, because the CDR3 cannot be placed on it with certainty; the CDR3 is given as TCRdb lists it. The genes are TRBV9 and TRBJ1-3. Per germline, CDR1 SGDLS and CDR2 YYNGEE. Both ends counted, the CDR3 spans 8 residues. CDR3 protein: CASSLSRA.

Only one count was recorded for this clone. V and J are TRBV11-2 and TRBJ1-4, with D unresolved. V dropped 1 base and J dropped 0 bases, with 3 bases sitting between them. Germline assignment: CDR1 SGHAT and CDR2 FQNNGV. The CDR3 runs 14 residues. CDR3 nucleotide sequence: TGTGCCAGCAGCTTAGCTCCAACTAATGAAAAACTGTTTTTT. Its protein product is CASSLAPTNEKLFF. Based on the CDR3 plus reference TRBV11-2 and TRBJ1-4, the full variable domain is EAGVAQSPRYKIIEKRQSVAFWCNPISGHATLYWYQQILGQGPKLLIQFQNNGVVDDSQLPKDRFSAERLKGVDSTLKIQPAKLEDSAVYLCASSLAPTNEKLFFGSGTQLSVL.

This clone has just a few counts. V usage is TRBV6-6 and J usage is TRBJ1-2; D ambiguous. V lost 0 bases and J 8 bases, leaving 13 bases between the germline ends. This CDR3 has 14 amino acids. Germline V CDR1 and CDR2: MNHNY, SVGAGI (reference sequence). CDR3 sequence (DNA): TGTGCCAGCAGTTACTCGACCTCCCTCGGGGGCTACACCTTC. It codes for CASSYSTSLGGYTF.

This clone turned up a few times. This sequence joins TRBV28 and TRBJ2-1, with D uncertain. V was shortened by 5 bases and J by 8 bases, with 19 bases between the two germline ends. Looked up from germline, CDR1 is MDHEN and CDR2 is SYDVKM. CDR3 length: 15 residues. The chain's CDR3 is CASSQPSASADEQFF. CDR3 DNA sequence: TGTGCCAGCAGTCAGCCCAGCGCCTCCGCTGATGAGCAGTTCTTC.

The rearrangement joins TRBV12-3 or TRBV12-4 to TRBJ1-5; TRBD1 is a possible D gene (5 bases). Between the trimmed V and J ends, which lost 6 bases and 5 bases, there was a span of 14 bases. This CDR3 region has 14 residues. The CDR3 bases are TGTGCCAGCAGCCGAGACAGTTCCGATCAGCCCCAGCATTTT. As protein: CASSRDSSDQPQHF.

J is TRBJ2-1 and V is TRBV12-3 or TRBV12-4, with TRBD2 matching 9 bases. The CDR3 runs 12 residues. V shed 6 bases, J shed 10 bases, and the junction held 4 bases outside the gene matches. The CDR3: CASRGLAIEQFF. The CDR3 nucleotides are TGTGCCAGCAGAGGACTAGCGATCGAGCAGTTCTTC.

The V call is TRBV5-5, the J call TRBJ2-7; D gene uncertain. The length of the CDR3 is 13 residues. V lost 0 bases to trimming and J lost 7 bases, with 11 bases between them. CDR1 is SGHKS and CDR2 is YYEKEE in the germline V gene (reference sequence). CDR3 bases: TGTGCCAGCAGCTTGGAGTTAGCTGGGGAGCAGTACTTC. This sequence encodes CASSLELAGEQYF.

The chain links TRBV20-1 to TRBJ1-2; D uncertain. With 1 base removed from V and 0 bases from J, the gap between germline ends came to 12 bases. This CDR3 comprises 15 residues. CDR1 DFQATT and CDR2 SNEGSKA come from the germline V gene (reference sequence). The CDR3 DNA reads TGCAGTGCTAGAGGTTACGGCCAGACTAACTATGGCTACACCTTC. Its translation: CSARGYGQTNYGYTF.

There are a few counts of this clone. The chain recombines TRBV7-8 with TRBJ2-5; possibly TRBD2 for D (5 bases). This CDR3 region has 12 residues. CDR1 is SGHVS and CDR2 is FQNEAQ in the germline V gene. Trimming removed 7 bases at V and 2 bases at J, with 8 bases between. CDR3 region: CASTSGQETQYF. The CDR3 bases are TGTGCCAGCACTTCGGGGCAAGAGACCCAGTACTTC.

V and J are TRBV5-1 and TRBJ2-3; 13 positions match TRBD2. The germline gives CDR1 SGHRS, CDR2 YFSETQ. The CDR3 totals 18 residues. V dropped 3 bases and J dropped 4; count of bases not matched to a gene: 11. CDR3 bases: TGCGCCAGCAGCTCTGTCCCGGGACTAGCGGGAATCGCAGATACGCAGTATTTT. As protein: CASSSVPGLAGIADTQYF.

This clone was detected a few times. The genes are TRBV2 and TRBJ1-2, with D unclear. Germline CDR1 and CDR2: SNHLY and FYNNEI. The V end lost 3 bases, the J end lost 8 bases, and 16 bases lay between the germline ends. CDR3 size: 14 residues. CDR3 residues: CASSDRLTGRGYTF. CDR3 coding DNA: TGTGCCAGCAGTGACCGCCTGACTGGGAGAGGCTACACCTTC. Combining the CDR3 with reference TRBV2 and TRBJ1-2 gives the whole variable domain EPEVTQTPSHQVTQMGQEVILRCVPISNHLYFYWYRQILGQKVEFLVSFYNNEISEKSEIFDDQFSVERPDGSNFTLKIRSTKLEDSAMYFCASSDRLTGRGYTFGSGTRLTVV.

CDR3 sequence reads: CASSLDQGAYEQYF. CDR3 sequence (DNA): TGTGCCAGCAGCTTAGATCAGGGTGCCTACGAGCAGTACTTC. V is TRBV7-2 and J is TRBJ2-7; the D gene is possibly TRBD1 (5 bases). This CDR3 is 14 amino acids long. The V end was cut by 1 base, the J end by 2 bases, with 9 bases between. CDR1 SGHTA and CDR2 FQGNSA come from the germline V gene. The whole variable domain, filled in from reference TRBV7-2 and TRBJ2-7, reads GAGVSQSPSNKVTEKGKDVELRCDPISGHTALYWYRQSLGQGLEFLIYFQGNSAPDKSGLPSDRFSAERTGGSVSTLTIQRTQQEDSAVYLCASSLDQGAYEQYFGPGTRLTVT.

This chain connects TRBV6-1 to TRBJ2-1, with 9 bases that match TRBD2. V lost 3 bases to trimming and J lost 8 bases; unmatched junction nucleotides: 11. Germline values: CDR1 MNHNS, CDR2 SASEGT. The CDR3 has 16 residues. The CDR3 is CASSDKGLAKEYEQFF. Here the CDR3 DNA reads TGTGCCAGCAGTGATAAGGGACTAGCCAAGGAGTATGAGCAGTTCTTC.

This clone was counted a single time. The chain is built from TRBV2 and TRBJ2-1; D possibly matches TRBD1 or TRBD2 (5 bases each). V lost 8 bases and J 7 bases, leaving 15 bases between the germline ends. Germline CDR1 is SNHLY and CDR2 is FYNNEI. The CDR3 is made up of 13 amino acids. CDR3 sequence (DNA): TGTGCCAGCCTCAGGGACCCTAGGAATGAGCAGTTCTTC. It is translated as CASLRDPRNEQFF.

This clone occurred a few times. The CDR3 reads CASSPGTGTQPQHF. The CDR3 bases are TGTGCCAGCAGTCCCGGGACAGGGACTCAGCCCCAGCATTTT. This chain joins TRBV6-5 and TRBJ1-5, with 9 positions matching TRBD1. The V gene end was trimmed by 5 bases and the J gene end by 6 bases; junction bases not matched to a gene: 5. CDR1 is MNHEY and CDR2 is SVGAGI in the germline V gene. This CDR3 has 14 residues.

This clone showed up just a few times. The rearrangement links TRBV6-1 to TRBJ2-7, with 15 nucleotides matching TRBD2. Germline loops: CDR1 MNHNS, CDR2 SASEGT. The V and J ends lost 6 bases and 4 bases, in that order; junction bases with no gene match: 7. This CDR3 is 16 amino acids long. As DNA, the CDR3 is TGTGCCAGCAGGCCTGGACTAGCGGGAGGGGGGTACGAGCAGTACTTC. It encodes CASRPGLAGGGYEQYF.

J is TRBJ2-1 and V is TRBV7-2, with D uncertain. Germline lookup yields CDR1 SGHTA and CDR2 FQGNSA. There are 11 residues in the CDR3. Trimming left V 4 bases short and J 10 bases short, with 8 bases between. CDR3 bases: TGTGCCAGCAGCTCGGACGCGGAGCAGTTCTTC. It codes for CASSSDAEQFF.

This clone was detected a few times. The chain combines TRBV11-2 with TRBJ2-7; either TRBD1 or TRBD2 may supply D (6 bases each). V was cut by 5 bases and J by 0 bases, with 14 bases left in between. CDR1 is SGHAT and CDR2 is FQNNGV in the germline V gene. The CDR3 has 15 amino acids. In nucleotides, the CDR3 is TGTGCCAGCAGCCCAGGGGACTCAAGCTCCTACGAGCAGTACTTC. This gives the protein CASSPGDSSSYEQYF.